The entry that follows covers one T cell receptor (beta chain) sequence. Its antigen is not known. The sample originates from a study of T cells after yellow fever vaccination. The wider study: Fractions of limited cellularity were prepared by means of SMART-Seq v4 Ultra Low Input.

Study conclusions and caveats: Clones from primary vaccination mostly reappeared after the booster (approximately 96% CD4, around 90% CD8). The study found a weaker secondary response that peaked faster, day 5 versus 15.

By 5'RACE template switching, TCR cDNA was produced, with a universal primer site and UMIs added in the process. A single record per CDR3 protein comes from TCRdb applying MiXCR to the 5' RACE reads. This sample has around 260,000 distinct CDR3 sequences, with roughly 5.6% found just once. Unmatched junction bases numbered 4, after V lost 3 bases and J lost 1 base. The CDR3 has 15 amino acids. Per the germline V gene, CDR1 is SEHNR and CDR2 is FQNEAQ (reference sequence). This receptor was identified in a man between 18 and 35 years old who received the YFV17D yellow fever vaccine. The gene calls are TRBV7-9 and TRBJ2-7; TRBD2 matches at 9 bases. The source material was CD4+ T cells sorted from PBMCs, sampled on the day of the yellow fever booster vaccination. This CDR3 reads CASSFLTSGSYEQYV. The CDR3 DNA is TGTGCCAGCAGCTTCTTAACTAGCGGGTCCTACGAGCAGTACGTC.